Below are 6 T cell receptor beta chains sequenced from a single sample in a study of vaccination and CD4 T cells after COVID-19. Which antigens these TCRs recognize remains unknown. The Oncomine TCR Beta short-read assay was applied to DNA of cultured CD4+ T cells. A single record per CDR3 protein comes from TCRdb applying MiXCR to the PCR reads. The repertoire includes about 26,000 distinct CDR3 sequences, around 50% of them detected once, and 28% sits in the top ten. Documented treatment: roughly 10-day PBMC culture with coronavirus spike peptide pools or control peptides (ViraFEST assay). This material consisted of CD4+ T cells from blood, cultured in vitro, taken before SARS-CoV-2 vaccination. All receptors derive from a human donor who received a COVID-19 vaccine.

The V and J genes are TRBV5-1 and TRBJ1-1, with D perhaps TRBD1 (5 bases). Germline-derived CDR1 and CDR2 are SGHRS and YFSETQ. The V gene lost 0 bases and the J gene lost 6 bases, with 15 bases spanning the gap. CDR3 length equals 15 residues. The CDR3 spells CASSLDGARGAEAFF. Written as DNA, the CDR3 is TGCGCCAGCAGCTTGGACGGGGCACGAGGCGCTGAAGCTTTCTTT.

The genes are TRBV19 and TRBJ1-1; the match to TRBD1 covers 11 bases. V lost 10 bases and J lost 4; bases outside the gene matches: 5. The CDR3 consists of 13 residues. Looked up from germline, CDR1 is LNHDA and CDR2 is SQIVND (reference sequence). CDR3 sequence: CATRTGGFTEAFF. Written as DNA, the CDR3 is TGTGCCACCCGGACAGGGGGCTTCACTGAAGCTTTCTTT.

The V call is TRBV7-2, the J call TRBJ2-3; D remains unclear. V lost 2 bases to trimming and J lost 1 base, with 10 bases between them. The CDR3 runs to 15 residues. Germline CDR1 and CDR2: SGHTA and FQGNSA. The CDR3 reads CASSLLTRRTDTQYF. CDR3 coding DNA: TGTGCCAGCAGCTTACTCACACGACGCACAGATACGCAGTATTTT.

This sequence joins TRBV19 and TRBJ2-3; a weak D match, TRBD2 (5 bases). The CDR3 runs 14 residues. The V end lost 0 bases, the J end lost 2 bases, and 6 bases lay between the germline ends. The germline CDR1 and CDR2 sequences are LNHDA and SQIVND (reference sequence). The CDR3 DNA is TGTGCCAGTAGTATAGACGGACTCACAGATACGCAGTATTTT. It translates to CASSIDGLTDTQYF.

This clonotype showed up just a few times. The chain joins TRBV7-8 to TRBJ2-5; TRBD1 agrees at 7 bases. Losses at the gene ends were 9 bases for V and 5 bases for J; bases not matched to a gene: 12. CDR3 length: 14 residues. Germline lookup yields CDR1 SGHVS and CDR2 FQNEAQ. CDR3 DNA sequence: TGTGCCAGTCAAGCGGACCCCAGGGGGGAGACCCAGTACTTC. Translated, it gives CASQADPRGETQYF.

The chain is built from TRBV20-1 and TRBJ2-3; 8 bases align to TRBD2. The CDR3 covers 16 residues. V shed 3 bases, J shed 2 bases, and the junction held 10 bases outside the gene matches. CDR1 DFQATT and CDR2 SNEGSKA come from the germline V gene (reference sequence). The CDR3 is CSASPGLAFDTDTQYF. For the CDR3, the DNA is TGCAGTGCTAGCCCCGGACTAGCTTTTGACACAGATACGCAGTATTTT.